This TCR beta chain was identified during a study of spatial heterogeneity in lung cancer. The time point is: sample taken at primary tumor resection. The donors, around 72 patients with untreated early-stage non-small cell lung cancer, provided the samples. Sequencing was performed on whole RNA extracted from tumor and nontumor lung tissue, or from frozen PBMC, and the material was left unsorted. A remark on this clonotype: Its antigen is currently unknown.

Study observations and caveats: Tumoral mutation counts were tracked by counts of expanded intratumoral alpha and beta TCRs.

Single TCR cDNA molecules each had their own unique molecular identifier. Via MiXCR, TCRdb re-called the 5' RACE reads, giving one row per CDR3 protein. The table has about 2,900 distinct CDR3 sequences, more than 8.5% seen once; the top ten hold approximately 6.3%. With 4 bases clipped from V and 0 bases from J, the junction kept 6 bases outside the gene matches. The CDR3 has 16 residues. Germline-derived CDR1 and CDR2 are MNHEY and SVGAGI. The clonotype comes from a female donor with early-stage non-small cell lung cancer. The J gene is TRBJ2-4, the V gene TRBV6-5; 7 bases are shared with TRBD1. The source was lung tumor tissue, collected at surgery. The CDR3 nucleotides are TGTGCCAGCAGTTCCCCGGGACAGATAGCCAAAAACATTCAGTACTTC. Translating gives CASSSPGQIAKNIQYF.